These 21 T cell receptor beta chains originate from one sample sequenced in a study of T cell responses to AZD1222 COVID-19 vaccine. Here immunoSEQ multiplex PCR was the method, and the copy in TCRdb shows in-frame clones only, minus some. The sample carries 190,000 or so clones, roughly nine tenths recorded once. Specimen: peripheral blood, collected 28 days after the second AZD1222 dose. The source is an adult who received the AZD1222 COVID-19 vaccine.

The CDR3: CASSPPGGPINEQFF. In DNA, the CDR3 is TGTGCCAGCAGTCCCCCGGGAGGGCCTATAAATGAGCAGTTCTTC. The chain links TRBV6-5 to TRBJ2-1; 8 bases are shared with TRBD2. The CDR3 loop spans 15 amino acids. The trim removed 5 bases at V and 7 bases at J, leaving 10 bases unmatched. The germline V gene has CDR1 MNHEY and CDR2 SVGAGI.

The genes are TRBV11-1 and TRBJ2-1, with 13 bases matching TRBD2. The CDR3 contains 15 residues. The junction had 0 bases not matched to a gene; V was cut back by 1 base and J by 6 bases. Looked up from germline, CDR1 is SGHAT and CDR2 is FQDESV (reference sequence). The CDR3 bases are TGTGCCAGCAGCTTAGGGACTAGCGGGGGCAATGAGCAGTTCTTC. As protein: CASSLGTSGGNEQFF.

The V and J genes are TRBV19 and TRBJ1-6; D is perhaps TRBD1 (6 bases). Trimming pared 5 bases from V and 7 bases from J, leaving 15 bases between. Germline V gives CDR1 LNHDA, CDR2 SQIVND (reference sequence). The CDR3 extends over 15 amino acids. This CDR3 reads CASSVHGQKNSPLHF. CDR3 nucleotides: TGTGCCAGTAGTGTCCACGGACAGAAAAATTCACCCCTCCACTTT.

J is TRBJ2-7 and V is TRBV5-1, with a weak D call TRBD1 (6 bases). The CDR3 spans 15 residues. Per the germline V gene, CDR1 is SGHRS and CDR2 is YFSETQ. The V end was cut by 0 bases, the J end by 3 bases, with 13 bases between. CDR3 DNA: TGCGCCAGCAGCTTGGTGACAGGAACTTACTACGAGCAGTACTTC. Translation gives CASSLVTGTYYEQYF.

This chain connects TRBV7-2 to TRBJ1-5; 7 positions match TRBD1. Unmatched junction bases numbered 2, after V lost 5 bases and J lost 4 bases. The CDR3 is 13 amino acids. Looked up from germline, CDR1 is SGHTA and CDR2 is FQGNSA. The CDR3 loop is CASSPGQNQPQHF. The CDR3 DNA reads TGTGCCAGCAGCCCGGGACAGAATCAGCCCCAGCATTTT.

V usage is TRBV14 and J usage is TRBJ2-7; no clear D gene. This CDR3 spans 14 amino acids. The germline gives CDR1 SGHDN, CDR2 FVKESK. V was trimmed by 1 base and J by 3 bases, leaving 10 bases between them. CDR3: CASSQAGYGYEQYF. CDR3 in DNA: TGTGCCAGCAGCCAAGCGGGTTACGGCTACGAGCAGTACTTC.

The J gene is TRBJ1-1, the V gene TRBV30; D uncertain. V was clipped by 5 bases and J by 1 base, with 5 bases between them. Germline values: CDR1 GTSNPN, CDR2 SVGIG (reference sequence). The CDR3 runs 11 residues. The CDR3 nucleotides are TGTGCCTGGGCGGGGAACACTGAAGCTTTCTTT. Amino acid sequence: CAWAGNTEAFF.

V gene TRBV5-1 combines with J gene TRBJ1-2; possibly TRBD1 for D (5 bases). Germline loops: CDR1 SGHRS, CDR2 YFSETQ. V was cut by 3 bases and J by 2 bases, with 17 bases left in between. The CDR3 loop spans 16 amino acids. The CDR3 bases are TGCGCCAGCAGCTCCGGGGACCTAGGGTTCAACTATGGCTACACCTTC. It specifies CASSSGDLGFNYGYTF.

The chain recombines TRBV24-1 with TRBJ2-1; tentative D call: TRBD1 (6 bases). CDR1 is KGHDR, CDR2 SFDVKD, per germline. This CDR3 region has 15 residues. The germline V and J ends were trimmed by 3 bases and 4 bases, with 12 bases remaining between them. The CDR3, as DNA: TGTGCCACCAGTGATATGACAGGTAGTTACAATGAGCAGTTCTTC. Amino acids: CATSDMTGSYNEQFF.

This chain uses TRBV25-1 with TRBJ2-3; tentatively, D is TRBD2 (5 bases). V was clipped by 1 base and J by 3 bases, with 8 bases between them. The CDR3 contains 14 residues. Germline V gene sequence: CDR1 MGHDK, CDR2 SYGVNS. DNA of the CDR3: TGTGCCAGCAGTGAATTCGGGGAAACAGATACGCAGTATTTT. Its translation: CASSEFGETDTQYF.

The genes are TRBV3-1 (or the pseudogene TRBV3-2) and TRBJ2-7; perhaps TRBD2 as D (5 bases). The germline V gene has CDR1 LGHDT and CDR2 YNNKEL (reference sequence). The V end lost 0 bases, the J end lost 4 bases, and 19 bases lay between the germline ends. This CDR3 has 17 amino acids. This CDR3 is CASSQEKEDGKLYEQYF. The CDR3 coding sequence is TGTGCCAGCAGCCAAGAAAAGGAGGACGGAAAACTGTACGAGCAGTACTTC.

The chain employs TRBV28 and TRBJ1-1; D ambiguous. In germline, CDR1 is MDHEN, CDR2 SYDVKM. V was cut by 5 bases and J by 1 base, with 14 bases left in between. The length of the CDR3 is 15 residues. The CDR3 coding sequence is TGTGCCAGCAGTGAGGGCCGTTTGGAGAACACTGAAGCTTTCTTT. This gives the protein CASSEGRLENTEAFF.

The chain links TRBV3-1 (or the pseudogene TRBV3-2) to TRBJ1-2; 7 bases are a match to TRBD1. V lost 9 bases, J lost 0 bases, and 7 bases stayed unmatched. This CDR3 contains 14 residues. CDR1 and CDR2 from the germline V gene are LGHDT and YNNKEL (reference sequence). CDR3 nucleotide sequence: TGTGCCAGTAGTTACAGGGGCACTAACTATGGCTACACCTTC. As protein: CASSYRGTNYGYTF.

The chain uses TRBV30 and TRBJ2-7; tentative D call: TRBD2 (5 bases). The V gene lost 0 bases and the J gene lost 7 bases, with 22 bases spanning the gap. The CDR3 is 16 residues long. Germline V gives CDR1 GTSNPN, CDR2 SVGIG (reference sequence). CDR3 residues: CAWSVGRAGALEEQYF. The CDR3 DNA reads as TGTGCCTGGAGTGTGGGTAGGGCGGGTGCCCTTGAGGAGCAGTACTTC.

The chain joins TRBV13 to TRBJ1-2; 9 positions agree with TRBD1. V shed 5 bases, J shed 9 bases, and the junction held 10 bases outside the gene matches. The V gene's germline CDR1 is PRHDT and CDR2 FYEKMQ (reference sequence). This CDR3 has 14 residues. CDR3 coding DNA: TGTGCCAGCAGCCCCCGGACAGGGGTAATCAGCTACACCTTC. It codes for CASSPRTGVISYTF. Variable domain in full (rest from reference TRBV13 and TRBJ1-2): AAGVIQSPRHLIKEKRETATLKCYPIPRHDTVYWYQQGPGQDPQFLISFYEKMQSDKGSIPDRFSAQQFSDYHSELNMSSLELGDSALYFCASSPRTGVISYTFGSGTRLTVV.

The V gene is TRBV21-1, the J gene TRBJ2-3; TRBD2, the table's D call, was not compared with the DNA. TRBV21-1 is labeled a pseudogene. The length of the CDR3 is 17 residues. The CDR3 nucleotides read TGTGCCAGCAGCAACGATGGAGCGGGATGGGGCACAGATACGCAGTATTTT. Translating it yields CASSNDGAGWGTDTQYF.

The chain links TRBV6-5 to TRBJ2-3, with D maybe TRBD1 (7 bases). V gave up 10 bases and J gave up 6 bases, with 17 bases separating them. The CDR3 length is 13 residues. Germline V gene sequence: CDR1 MNHEY, CDR2 SVGAGI. Here the CDR3 reads CATQQGTGDTQYF. As DNA, the CDR3 is TGTGCCACCCAACAGGGGACTGGGGATACGCAGTATTTT.

CDR3 in DNA: TGTGCCAGCAGTTGGGGGTACAATGAGCAGTTCTTC. It is translated as CASSWGYNEQFF. This rearrangement joins TRBV27 to TRBJ2-1; D may be TRBD1 or TRBD2 (5 bases each). This CDR3 has 12 amino acids. The germline V gene encodes CDR1 MNHEY and CDR2 SMNVEV (reference sequence). V lost 4 bases and J 4 bases, leaving 5 bases between the germline ends.

The J gene is TRBJ2-1, the V gene TRBV28; 9 bases align to TRBD1. The CDR3 runs 16 residues. V lost 6 bases to trimming and J lost 6 bases; unmatched junction nucleotides: 12. Germline V gives CDR1 MDHEN, CDR2 SYDVKM. This chain's CDR3 is CASSPPGQGMGNEQFF. The CDR3, as DNA: TGTGCCAGCAGCCCTCCTGGACAGGGGATGGGCAATGAGCAGTTCTTC.

V gene TRBV19 combines with J gene TRBJ1-4, with a possible D match to TRBD1 (5 bases). V lost 9 bases and J 7 bases, leaving 15 bases between the germline ends. This CDR3 is 13 amino acids long. In germline, CDR1 is LNHDA, CDR2 SQIVND (reference sequence). The CDR3 bases are TGTGCCAGACACATCAGGGTCTGTGAAAAACTGTTTTTT. Amino acids: CARHIRVCEKLFF. The entire variable domain, with the rest obtained from reference TRBV19 and TRBJ1-4, is as follows: DGGITQSPKYLFRKEGQNVTLSCEQNLNHDAMYWYRQDPGQGLRLIYYSQIVNDFQKGDIAEGYSVSREKKESFPLTVTSAQKNPTAFYLCARHIRVCEKLFFGSGTQLSVL.

V usage is TRBV4-3 and J usage is TRBJ1-4; 10 bases are a match to TRBD1. Germline CDR1 and CDR2: LGHNA and YSLEER. The junction had 3 bases not matched to a gene; V was cut back by 4 bases and J by 7 bases. The CDR3 contains 14 residues. The DNA of the CDR3 is TGCGCCAGCAGCCCGGGACAGGGGATTGAAAAACTGTTTTTT. Protein: CASSPGQGIEKLFF.